A single sample gave rise to the 14 T cell receptor beta chains below, sequenced in a study of shared clonotypes between healthy human individuals. CD8 cells classed as naive were CD45RO-negative and positively selected for CCR7, excluding terminally differentiated effector memory CD45RA+ cells. Some clones are missing from TCRdb's copy, which holds only in-frame ones; the method was immunoSEQ multiplex PCR. The sample contains more than 500,000 clones, roughly 95% of which appear only once. Sequencing was performed on naive CD8+ T cells sorted from blood. These receptors all come from a woman aged 25-40 years in good health.

This chain uses TRBV5-6 with TRBJ2-5; D remains ambiguous. This CDR3 is built from 14 residues. With 0 bases removed from V and 7 bases from J, the gap between germline ends came to 13 bases. CDR1 SGHDT and CDR2 YYEEEE come from the germline V gene. The CDR3 nucleotides read TGTGCCAGCAGCTTGGGCATGGGTTTGATGACCCAGTACTTC. Translating it yields CASSLGMGLMTQYF.

The chain has TRBV19 and TRBJ2-1; possibly TRBD1 for D (7 bases). This CDR3 has 15 residues. The germline CDR1 and CDR2 sequences are LNHDA and SQIVND (reference sequence). Between the trimmed V and J ends, which lost 6 bases and 4 bases, there was a span of 16 bases. The CDR3 loop reads CASRPGGGFYNEQFF. CDR3 nucleotides: TGTGCCAGTAGGCCAGGAGGGGGCTTTTACAATGAGCAGTTCTTC.

The V call is TRBV25-1, the J call TRBJ2-3; D gene uncertain. Germline CDR1 is MGHDK and CDR2 is SYGVNS. V was cut by 6 bases and J by 1 base, with 11 bases left in between. This CDR3 has 14 amino acids. The CDR3 here is CASSIRTGTDTQYF. The CDR3 DNA reads TGTGCCAGCAGCATACGGACGGGCACAGATACGCAGTATTTT.

The chain employs TRBV29-1 and TRBJ1-5; D is uncertain. CDR3 length equals 14 residues. Germline V CDR1 and CDR2: SQVTM, ANQGSEA. Trimming pared 1 base from V and 10 bases from J, leaving 17 bases between. CDR3 in DNA: TGCAGCGTTGAAGGCGGCAAAGCGGGTTCTCCCCAGCATTTT. It translates to CSVEGGKAGSPQHF.

This chain joins TRBV29-1 and TRBJ2-3; possibly TRBD2 for D (6 bases). V lost 1 base and J 0 bases, leaving 17 bases between the germline ends. There are 17 residues in the CDR3. Germline CDR1 reads SQVTM; CDR2 reads ANQGSEA. DNA for the CDR3: TGCAGCGTTGAAGTTCCCCGCGGGGCGGTTAGCACAGATACGCAGTATTTT. The encoded protein is CSVEVPRGAVSTDTQYF.

J is TRBJ1-6 and V is TRBV27; perhaps TRBD1 as D (5 bases). The CDR3 covers 14 residues. Trimming shortened V by 10 bases and J by 5 bases, and 15 bases separated the two germline ends. CDR1 is MNHEY, CDR2 SMNVEV, per germline (reference sequence). This CDR3 reads CATHGDGNNSPLHF. In DNA form, the CDR3 reads TGTGCCACCCACGGGGACGGAAATAATTCACCCCTCCACTTT.

V usage is TRBV30 and J usage is TRBJ2-5; possibly TRBD2 for D (6 bases). Germline-derived CDR1 and CDR2 are GTSNPN and SVGIG (reference sequence). The germline V and J ends were trimmed by 8 bases and 3 bases, with 25 bases remaining between them. This CDR3 contains 16 residues. CDR3 amino acids: CARVLFLAGYKETQYF. The CDR3 DNA reads TGTGCCCGGGTCCTCTTCTTGGCGGGATATAAAGAGACCCAGTACTTC. Combining the CDR3 with reference TRBV30 and TRBJ2-5 gives the whole variable domain SQTIHQWPATLVQPVGSPLSLECTVEGTSNPNLYWYRQAAGRGLQLLFYSVGIGQISSEVPQNLSASRPQDRQFILSSKKLLLSDSGFYLCARVLFLAGYKETQYFGPGTRLLVL.

The chain employs TRBV7-8 and TRBJ1-5; D possibly corresponds to TRBD1 (6 bases). Deletions cut 2 bases from V and 7 bases from J, with 12 bases between. The CDR3 extends over 14 amino acids. Germline CDR1 and CDR2: SGHVS and FQNEAQ. The CDR3 sequence is CASSLSRGAQPQHF. CDR3 DNA sequence: TGTGCCAGCAGCTTATCCCGGGGGGCCCAGCCCCAGCATTTT. Using reference TRBV7-8 and TRBJ1-5 for the parts outside the CDR3, the full variable domain is GAGVSQSPRYKVAKRGQDVALRCDPISGHVSLFWYQQALGQGPEFLTYFQNEAQLDKSGLPSDRFFAERPEGSVSTLKIQRTQQEDSAVYLCASSLSRGAQPQHFGDGTRLSIL.

The CDR3 sequence is CASSQSLAGANYGYTF. CDR3 in DNA: TGCGCCAGCAGCCAAAGTCTGGCAGGCGCTAACTATGGCTACACCTTC. V is TRBV4-1 and J is TRBJ1-2; unclear D gene. The CDR3 spans 16 residues. Germline CDR1 MGHRA, CDR2 YSYEKL. The V end lost 2 bases, the J end lost 0 bases, and 13 bases lay between the germline ends.

J is TRBJ1-1 and V is TRBV7-6; no firm D call. The V end was cut by 2 bases, the J end by 1 base, with 5 bases between. The CDR3 extends over 13 amino acids. Germline V CDR1 and CDR2: SGHVS, FNYEAQ. The DNA of the CDR3 is TGTGCCAGCAGCTTAAGGCAGAACACTGAAGCTTTCTTT. It translates to CASSLRQNTEAFF.

The rearrangement links TRBV9 to TRBJ2-7; 9 bases map to TRBD2. Germline trimming cut 0 bases from V and 5 bases from J; bases unmatched to any gene: 3. CDR3 length equals 14 residues. Germline loops: CDR1 SGDLS, CDR2 YYNGEE. The CDR3 reads CASSVGGGGNEQYF. CDR3 nucleotide sequence: TGTGCCAGCAGCGTAGGCGGGGGGGGAAACGAGCAGTACTTC.

The chain recombines TRBV15 with TRBJ2-7; 12 bases match TRBD2. The J segment lost 1 base and the V segment lost 1 base, leaving 2 bases of the junction unmatched. Germline V gene lookup returns CDR1 LNHNV and CDR2 YYDKDF (reference sequence). The CDR3 consists of 16 residues. In DNA form, the CDR3 reads TGTGCCACCAGCAGAGGACTAGCGGGAGTATCCTACGAGCAGTACTTC. Encoded protein: CATSRGLAGVSYEQYF.

This chain joins TRBV6-5 and TRBJ2-1; tentatively, D is TRBD1 (5 bases). The CDR3 extends over 15 amino acids. V was pared by 6 bases and J by 0 bases, with 12 bases between. The germline CDR1 and CDR2 sequences are MNHEY and SVGAGI. Written as DNA, the CDR3 is TGTGCCAGCAGAACCGACAGCAGCTCCTACAATGAGCAGTTCTTC. This codes for CASRTDSSSYNEQFF.

This rearrangement joins TRBV27 to TRBJ2-1; TRBD2 matches 7 bases. The CDR3 length is 14 residues. V lost 3 bases to trimming and J lost 6 bases; unmatched junction nucleotides: 5. Germline assignment: CDR1 MNHEY and CDR2 SMNVEV (reference sequence). The CDR3 loop is CASSLAWGGNEQFF. The CDR3 nucleotides are TGTGCCAGCAGTTTGGCCTGGGGGGGCAATGAGCAGTTCTTC.